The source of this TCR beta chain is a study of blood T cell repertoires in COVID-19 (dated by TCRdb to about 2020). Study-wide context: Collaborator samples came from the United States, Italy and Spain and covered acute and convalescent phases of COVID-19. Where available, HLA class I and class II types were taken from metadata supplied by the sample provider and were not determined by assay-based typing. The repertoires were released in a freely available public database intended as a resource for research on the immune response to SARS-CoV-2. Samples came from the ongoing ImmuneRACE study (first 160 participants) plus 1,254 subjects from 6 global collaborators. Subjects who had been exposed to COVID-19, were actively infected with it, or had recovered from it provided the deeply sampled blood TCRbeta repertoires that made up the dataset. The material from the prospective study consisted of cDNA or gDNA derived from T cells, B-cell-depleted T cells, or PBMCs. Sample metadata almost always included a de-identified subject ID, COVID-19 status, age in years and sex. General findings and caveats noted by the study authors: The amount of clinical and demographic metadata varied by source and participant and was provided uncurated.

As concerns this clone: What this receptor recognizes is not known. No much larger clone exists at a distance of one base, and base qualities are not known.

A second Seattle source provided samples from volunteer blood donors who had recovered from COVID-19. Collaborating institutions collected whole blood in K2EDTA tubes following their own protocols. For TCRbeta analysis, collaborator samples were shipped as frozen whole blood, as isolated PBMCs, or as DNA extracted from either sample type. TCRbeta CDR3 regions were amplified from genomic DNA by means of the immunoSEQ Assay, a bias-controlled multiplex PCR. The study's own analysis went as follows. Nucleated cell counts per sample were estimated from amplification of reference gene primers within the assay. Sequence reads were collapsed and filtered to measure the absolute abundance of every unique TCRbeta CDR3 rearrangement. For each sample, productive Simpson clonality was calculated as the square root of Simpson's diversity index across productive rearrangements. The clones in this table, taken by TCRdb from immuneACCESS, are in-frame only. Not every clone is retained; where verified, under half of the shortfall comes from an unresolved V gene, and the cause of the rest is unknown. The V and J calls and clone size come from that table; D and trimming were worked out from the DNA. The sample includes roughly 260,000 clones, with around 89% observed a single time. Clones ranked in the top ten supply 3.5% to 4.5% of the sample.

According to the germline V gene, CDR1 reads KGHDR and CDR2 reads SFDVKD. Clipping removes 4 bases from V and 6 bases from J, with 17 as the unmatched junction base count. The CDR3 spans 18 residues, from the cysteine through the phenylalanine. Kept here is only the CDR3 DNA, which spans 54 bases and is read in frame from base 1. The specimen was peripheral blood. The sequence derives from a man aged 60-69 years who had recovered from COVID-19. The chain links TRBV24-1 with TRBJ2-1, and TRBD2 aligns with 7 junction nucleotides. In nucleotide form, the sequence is TGTGCCACCAGTGACTCTGGACTAGGGCGCTCGAAATCCAATGAGCAGTTCTTC. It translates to CATSDSGLGRSKSNEQFF.